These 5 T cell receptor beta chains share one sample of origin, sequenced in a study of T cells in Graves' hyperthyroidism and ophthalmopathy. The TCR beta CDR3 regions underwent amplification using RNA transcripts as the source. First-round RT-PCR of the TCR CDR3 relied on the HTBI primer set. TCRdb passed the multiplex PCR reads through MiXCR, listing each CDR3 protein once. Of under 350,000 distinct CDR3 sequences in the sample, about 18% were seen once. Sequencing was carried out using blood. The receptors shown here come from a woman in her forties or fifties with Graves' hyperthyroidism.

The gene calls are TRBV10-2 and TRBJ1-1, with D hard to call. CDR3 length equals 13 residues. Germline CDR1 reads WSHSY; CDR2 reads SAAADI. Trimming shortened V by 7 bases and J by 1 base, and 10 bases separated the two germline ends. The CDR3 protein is CASITPENTEAFF. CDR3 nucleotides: TGCGCCAGCATAACACCAGAGAACACTGAAGCTTTCTTT.

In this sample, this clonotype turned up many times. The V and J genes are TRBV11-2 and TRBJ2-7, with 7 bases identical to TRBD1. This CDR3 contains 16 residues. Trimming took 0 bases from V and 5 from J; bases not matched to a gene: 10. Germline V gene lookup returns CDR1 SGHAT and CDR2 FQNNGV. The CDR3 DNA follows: TGTGCCAGCAGCTTAGATAATTTCCGGGACAGCAACGAGCAGTACGTC. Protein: CASSLDNFRDSNEQYV.

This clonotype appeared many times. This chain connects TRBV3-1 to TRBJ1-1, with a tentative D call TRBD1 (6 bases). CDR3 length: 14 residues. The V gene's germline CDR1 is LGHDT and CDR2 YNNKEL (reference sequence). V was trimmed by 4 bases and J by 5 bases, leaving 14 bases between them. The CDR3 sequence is CASSLGGLTTEAFF. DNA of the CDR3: TGTGCCAGCAGCCTGGGGGGCCTTACGACTGAAGCTTTCTTT.

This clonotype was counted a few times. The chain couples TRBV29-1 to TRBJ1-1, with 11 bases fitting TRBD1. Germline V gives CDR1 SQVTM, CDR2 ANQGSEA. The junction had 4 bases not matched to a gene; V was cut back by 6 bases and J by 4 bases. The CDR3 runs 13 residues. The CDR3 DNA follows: TGCAGCGTAGGACAGGGGGCGGTCACTGAAGCTTTCTTT. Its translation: CSVGQGAVTEAFF.

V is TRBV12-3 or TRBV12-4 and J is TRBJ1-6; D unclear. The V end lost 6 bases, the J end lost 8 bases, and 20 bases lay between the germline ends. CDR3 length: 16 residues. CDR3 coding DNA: TGTGCCAGCAGCCCGGCGTGGGGTCTGGCTGATTCACCCCTCCACTTT. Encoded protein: CASSPAWGLADSPLHF.